This T cell receptor beta chain originates from a study of cytomegalovirus exposure and HLA in healthy donors. The overall study: Among the 300 to 450 genotyped donors, about 81% were placed in the Caucasian-associated ancestry cluster.

On this clone itself: Its cognate antigen is unknown.

Primers included in the PCR were 60 Vbeta and 13 Jbeta primers. Sequencing used immunoSEQ multiplex PCR; TCRdb keeps in-frame clones, though not all of them. The sample lists around 140,000 clones; about 75% were seen once. The study, taken as a whole, reports: Generally TCR sequences proved uncommon, though certain public TCRs appeared in numerous donors.

The source of this sequence is a woman aged 35 to 49 in good health and CMV-seronegative. The specimen was PBMCs.

CDR3 sequence reads: CASSLMLGARETQYF. The CDR3 DNA follows: TGCGCCAGCAGCTTGATGCTGGGGGCGCGGGAGACCCAGTACTTC. The chain couples TRBV5-1 to TRBJ2-5, with a possible D match to TRBD1 (6 bases). The V and J ends lost 1 base and 5 bases respectively, with 15 bases between them. Looked up from germline, CDR1 is SGHRS and CDR2 is YFSETQ. The length of the CDR3 is 15 residues.